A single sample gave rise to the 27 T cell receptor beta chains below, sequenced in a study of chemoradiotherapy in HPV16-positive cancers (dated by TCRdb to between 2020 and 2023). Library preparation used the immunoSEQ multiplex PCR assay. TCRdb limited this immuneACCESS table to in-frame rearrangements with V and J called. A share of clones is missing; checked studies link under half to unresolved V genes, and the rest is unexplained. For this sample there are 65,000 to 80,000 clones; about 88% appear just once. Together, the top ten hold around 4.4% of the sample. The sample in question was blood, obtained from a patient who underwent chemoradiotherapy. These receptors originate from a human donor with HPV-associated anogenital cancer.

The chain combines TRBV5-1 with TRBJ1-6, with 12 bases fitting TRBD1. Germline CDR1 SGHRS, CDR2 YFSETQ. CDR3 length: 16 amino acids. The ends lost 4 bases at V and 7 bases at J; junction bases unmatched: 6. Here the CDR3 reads CASSRAGQGANSPLHF. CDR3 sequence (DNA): TGCGCCAGCAGCCGGGCGGGACAGGGGGCGAATTCACCCCTCCACTTT.

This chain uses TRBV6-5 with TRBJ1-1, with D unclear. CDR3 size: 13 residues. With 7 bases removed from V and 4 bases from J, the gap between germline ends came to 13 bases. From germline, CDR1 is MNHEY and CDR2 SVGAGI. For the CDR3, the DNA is TGTGCCAGCAATGAAGAGAGGAGCACTGAAGCTTTCTTT. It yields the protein CASNEERSTEAFF.

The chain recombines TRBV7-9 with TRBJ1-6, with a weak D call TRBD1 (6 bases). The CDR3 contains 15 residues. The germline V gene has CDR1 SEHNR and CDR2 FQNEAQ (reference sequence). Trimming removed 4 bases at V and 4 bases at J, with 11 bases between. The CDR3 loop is CASSWWTEYNSPLHF. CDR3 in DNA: TGTGCCAGCAGCTGGTGGACAGAGTATAATTCACCCCTCCACTTT.

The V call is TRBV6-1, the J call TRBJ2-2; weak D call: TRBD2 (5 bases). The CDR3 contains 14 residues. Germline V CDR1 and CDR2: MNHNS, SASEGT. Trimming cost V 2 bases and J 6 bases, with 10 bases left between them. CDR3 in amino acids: CASSERSSPGELFF. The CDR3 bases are TGTGCCAGCAGTGAAAGATCTAGCCCCGGGGAGCTGTTTTTT.

CDR3 DNA: TGTGCCAGCAGTCTCCGGGACAGCTATCAGCCCCAGCATTTT. Protein sequence: CASSLRDSYQPQHF. This sequence joins TRBV6-6 and TRBJ1-5, with 7 bases matching TRBD1. V trimming: 5 bases; J trimming: 5 bases; junction bases outside the gene matches: 6. Germline CDR1 reads MNHNY; CDR2 reads SVGAGI (reference sequence). CDR3 length: 14 amino acids.

This chain's CDR3 is CASSPAGSYEQYF. CDR3 DNA: TGTGCCAGCAGCCCCGCGGGCTCCTACGAGCAGTACTTC. J is TRBJ2-7 and V is TRBV14; tentatively, D is TRBD2 (5 bases). Germline V gene sequence: CDR1 SGHDN, CDR2 FVKESK. V dropped 4 bases and J dropped 0 bases, with 7 bases sitting between them. CDR3 length: 13 amino acids. The full variable domain, rest sourced from reference TRBV14 and TRBJ2-7, is EAGVTQFPSHSVIEKGQTVTLRCDPISGHDNLYWYRRVMGKEIKFLLHFVKESKQDESGMPNNRFLAERTGGTYSTLKVQPAELEDSGVYFCASSPAGSYEQYFGPGTRLTVT.

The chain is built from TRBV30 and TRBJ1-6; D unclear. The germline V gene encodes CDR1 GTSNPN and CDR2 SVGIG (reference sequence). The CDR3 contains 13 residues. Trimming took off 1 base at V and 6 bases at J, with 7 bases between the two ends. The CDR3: CAWSGGPNSPLHF. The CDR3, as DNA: TGTGCCTGGAGTGGTGGGCCTAATTCACCCCTCCACTTT.

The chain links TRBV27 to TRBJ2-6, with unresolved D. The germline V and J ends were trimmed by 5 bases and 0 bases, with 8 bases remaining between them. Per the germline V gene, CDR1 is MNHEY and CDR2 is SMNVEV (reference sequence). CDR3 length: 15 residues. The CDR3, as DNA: TGTGCCAGCAGTGCCCTACGCTCTGGGGCCAACGTCCTGACTTTC. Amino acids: CASSALRSGANVLTF.

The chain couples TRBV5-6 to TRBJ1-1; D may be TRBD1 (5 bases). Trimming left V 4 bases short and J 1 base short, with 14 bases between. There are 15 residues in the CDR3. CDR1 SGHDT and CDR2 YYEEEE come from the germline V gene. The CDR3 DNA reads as TGTGCCAGCAGCCCCCAGGGTGCCTCGAACACTGAAGCTTTCTTT. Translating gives CASSPQGASNTEAFF.

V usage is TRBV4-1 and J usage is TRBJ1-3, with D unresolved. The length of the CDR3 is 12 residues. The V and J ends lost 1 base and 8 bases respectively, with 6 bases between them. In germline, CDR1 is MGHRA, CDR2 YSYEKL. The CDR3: CASSQVVDTIYF. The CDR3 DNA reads TGCGCCAGCAGCCAAGTGGTTGACACCATATATTTT.

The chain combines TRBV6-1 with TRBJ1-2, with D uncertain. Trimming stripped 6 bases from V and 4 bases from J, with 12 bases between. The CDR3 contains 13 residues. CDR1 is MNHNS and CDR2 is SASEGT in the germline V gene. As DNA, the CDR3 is TGTGCCAGCAGCGAGGGAGCCTCCTATGGCTACACCTTC. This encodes CASSEGASYGYTF.

CDR3 nucleotides: TGTGCTTCGACCCAAATGGATAGGATTAAGGTACACACTGAAGCTTTCTTT. Amino acid sequence: CASTQMDRIKVHTEAFF. The chain combines TRBV28 with TRBJ1-1; D uncertain. Germline CDR1 and CDR2: MDHEN and SYDVKM. This CDR3 spans 17 amino acids.

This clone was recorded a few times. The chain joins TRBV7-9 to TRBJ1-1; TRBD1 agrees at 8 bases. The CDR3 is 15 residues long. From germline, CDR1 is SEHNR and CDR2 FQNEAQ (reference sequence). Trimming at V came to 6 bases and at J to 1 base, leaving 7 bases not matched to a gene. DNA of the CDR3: TGTGCCAGCAGAGACAGGGGACACCAGAACACTGAAGCTTTCTTT. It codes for CASRDRGHQNTEAFF.

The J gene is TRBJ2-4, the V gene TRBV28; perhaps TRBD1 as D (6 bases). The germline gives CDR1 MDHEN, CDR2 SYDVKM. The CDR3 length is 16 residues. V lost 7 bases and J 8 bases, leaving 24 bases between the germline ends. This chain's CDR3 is CASKTGGPPLEDIQYF. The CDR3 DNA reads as TGTGCCAGCAAGACTGGGGGCCCTCCCCTAGAGGACATTCAGTACTTC.

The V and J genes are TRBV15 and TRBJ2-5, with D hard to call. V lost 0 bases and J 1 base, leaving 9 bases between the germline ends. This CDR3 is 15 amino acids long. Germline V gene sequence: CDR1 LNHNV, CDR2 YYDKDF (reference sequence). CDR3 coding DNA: TGTGCCACCAGCAGAGACCGAACTCCCCAAGAGACCCAGTACTTC. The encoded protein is CATSRDRTPQETQYF.

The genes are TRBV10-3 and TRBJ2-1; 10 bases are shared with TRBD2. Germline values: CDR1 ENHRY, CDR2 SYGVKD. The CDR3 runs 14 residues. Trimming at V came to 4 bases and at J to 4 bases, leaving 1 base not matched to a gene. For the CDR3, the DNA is TGTGCCATCAGTGGGACTAGCGGATACAATGAGCAGTTCTTC. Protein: CAISGTSGYNEQFF.

CDR3 DNA: TGTGCCAGCAGCTCTATGGACAGGAGCAATCAGCCCCAGCATTTT. This sequence encodes CASSSMDRSNQPQHF. The chain carries TRBV5-6 and TRBJ1-5; 7 bases line up with TRBD1. This CDR3 comprises 15 residues. Germline V gene lookup returns CDR1 SGHDT and CDR2 YYEEEE. V lost 3 bases and J lost 1; bases outside the gene matches: 4.

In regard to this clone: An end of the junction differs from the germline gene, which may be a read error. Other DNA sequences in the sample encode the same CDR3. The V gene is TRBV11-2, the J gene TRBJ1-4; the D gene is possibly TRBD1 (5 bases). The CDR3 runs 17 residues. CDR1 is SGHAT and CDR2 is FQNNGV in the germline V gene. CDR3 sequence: CASSLLGAGGFGEKLFF. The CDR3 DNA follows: TGTGCCAGCAGCTTATTAGGGGCGGGAGGGTTCGGTGAAAAATTGTTTTTT. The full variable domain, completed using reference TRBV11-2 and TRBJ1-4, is EAGVAQSPRYKIIEKRQSVAFWCNPISGHATLYWYQQILGQGPKLLIQFQNNGVVDDSQLPKDRFSAERLKGVDSTLKIQPAKLEDSAVYLCASSLLGAGGFGEKLFFGSGTQLSVL.

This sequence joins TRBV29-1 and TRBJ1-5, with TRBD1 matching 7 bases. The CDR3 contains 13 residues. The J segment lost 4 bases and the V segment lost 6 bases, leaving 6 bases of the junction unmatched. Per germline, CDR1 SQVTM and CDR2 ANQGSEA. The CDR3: CSVGDSLNQPQHF. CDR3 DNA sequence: TGCAGCGTGGGGGACAGTCTAAATCAGCCCCAGCATTTT.

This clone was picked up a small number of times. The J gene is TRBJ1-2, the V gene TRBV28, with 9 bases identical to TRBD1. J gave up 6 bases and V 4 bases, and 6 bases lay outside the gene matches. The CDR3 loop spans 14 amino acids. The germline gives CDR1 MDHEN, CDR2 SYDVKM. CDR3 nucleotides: TGTGCCAGCAGTTCTCCGGGACAGGGTGATGGCTACACCTTC. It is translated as CASSSPGQGDGYTF.

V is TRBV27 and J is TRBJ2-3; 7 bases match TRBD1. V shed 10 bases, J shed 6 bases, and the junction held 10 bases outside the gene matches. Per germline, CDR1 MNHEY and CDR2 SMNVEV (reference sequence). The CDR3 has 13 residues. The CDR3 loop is CATKMQGVDTQYF. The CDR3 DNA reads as TGTGCCACGAAAATGCAGGGGGTCGATACGCAGTATTTT.

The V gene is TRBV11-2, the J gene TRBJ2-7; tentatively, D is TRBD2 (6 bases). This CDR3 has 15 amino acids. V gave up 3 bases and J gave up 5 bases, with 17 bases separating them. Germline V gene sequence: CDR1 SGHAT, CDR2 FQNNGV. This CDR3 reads CASSFYQAGRNEQYF. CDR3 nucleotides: TGTGCCAGCAGCTTTTATCAGGCGGGGAGGAACGAGCAGTACTTC.

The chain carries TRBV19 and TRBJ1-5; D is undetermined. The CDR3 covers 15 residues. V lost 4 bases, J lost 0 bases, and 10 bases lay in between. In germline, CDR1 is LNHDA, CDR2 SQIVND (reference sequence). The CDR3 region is CASSSDTYSNQPQHF. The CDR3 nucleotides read TGTGCCAGTAGTAGCGACACCTATAGCAATCAGCCCCAGCATTTT.

In nucleotides, the CDR3 is TGTGCCAGCAGCGTAACAGGGCCCGCAGATACGCAGTATTTT. It is translated as CASSVTGPADTQYF. The chain recombines TRBV28 with TRBJ2-3; perhaps TRBD1 as D (6 bases). This CDR3 has 14 residues. Germline V lookup: CDR1 MDHEN, CDR2 SYDVKM. Deletions cut 6 bases from V and 4 bases from J, with 14 bases between.

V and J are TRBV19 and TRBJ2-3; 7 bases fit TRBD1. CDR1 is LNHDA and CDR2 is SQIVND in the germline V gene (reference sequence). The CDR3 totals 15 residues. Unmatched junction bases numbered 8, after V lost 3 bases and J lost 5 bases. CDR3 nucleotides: TGTGCCAGTAGTATGGAAAGGGGGCGCGAAGATACGCAGTATTTT. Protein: CASSMERGREDTQYF.

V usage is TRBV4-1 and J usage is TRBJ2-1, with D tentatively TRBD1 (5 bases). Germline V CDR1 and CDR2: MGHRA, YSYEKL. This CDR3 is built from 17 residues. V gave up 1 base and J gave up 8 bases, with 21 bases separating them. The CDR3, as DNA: TGCGCCAGCAGCCAAGTGGTCGTCCGGCAGGGAATCCATGAGCAGTTCTTC. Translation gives CASSQVVVRQGIHEQFF.

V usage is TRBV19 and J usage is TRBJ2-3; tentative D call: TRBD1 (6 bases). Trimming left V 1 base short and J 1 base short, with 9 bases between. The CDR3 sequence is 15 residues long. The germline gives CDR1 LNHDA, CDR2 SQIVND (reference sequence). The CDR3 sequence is CASSIAKGGTDTQYF. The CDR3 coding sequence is TGTGCCAGTAGTATAGCAAAGGGGGGCACAGATACGCAGTATTTT.